The clone carrying this T cell receptor (beta chain) was counted ten times or more. The antigen is unknown. This sample was taken from a study of T cells in Graves' hyperthyroidism and ophthalmopathy. Study details: It was at initial diagnosis, before any treatment, that peripheral blood was collected.

RNA transcripts gave rise to amplified TCR beta CDR3 regions. The HTBI primer set drove a first-round RT-PCR of the TCR CDR3. One entry per CDR3 protein results from TCRdb running MiXCR on the multiplex PCR reads. The sample contains some 770,000 distinct CDR3 sequences, roughly 17% of which appear only once. Study-level results: Blood shared most expanded thyroid clonotypes above 0.001.

Subjects aged 18 to 65 presented with newly diagnosed hyperthyroidism of less than 2 months' duration. This sequence was found in a man between 18 and 35 years old with Graves' hyperthyroidism. The sample taken for sequencing was blood.

This chain's CDR3 is CASSQIRGQGPQNTEAFF. Here the CDR3 DNA reads TGTGCCAGCAGCCAGATTAGGGGACAGGGGCCTCAGAACACTGAAGCTTTCTTT. The chain combines TRBV3-1 with TRBJ1-1; 10 positions agree with TRBD1. V shed 3 bases and J 1 base; nucleotides not matched to a gene: 11. Germline V CDR1 and CDR2: LGHDT, YNNKEL (reference sequence). The CDR3 extends over 18 amino acids. The full variable domain, rest sourced from reference TRBV3-1 and TRBJ1-1, is DTAVSQTPKYLVTQMGNDKSIKCEQNLGHDTMYWYKQDSKKFLKIMFSYNNKELIINETVPNRFSPKSPDKAHLNLHINSLELGDSAVYFCASSQIRGQGPQNTEAFFGQGTRLTVV.